The sequence of this T cell receptor (beta chain) was determined in a study of cytomegalovirus exposure and HLA in healthy donors. Study at large: Sequencing of about 179 million T cells in an earlier analysis found 100 million to 140 million unique TCR beta sequences.

This CDR3 is 13 amino acids long. V was pared by 5 bases and J by 12 bases, with 11 bases of the junction left unmatched. CDR1 and CDR2 (germline): LNHDA, SQIVND (reference sequence). A multiplex PCR was run with 60 Vbeta primers and 13 Jbeta primers. TCRdb's copy holds only in-frame clones and misses some; the assay was immunoSEQ multiplex PCR. The sample lists around 150,000 clones; roughly 80% were seen once. General observations from the study: It was reportedly the case that the classifier diagnosed cytomegalovirus status with high specificity and sensitivity. About 87% or about 30% of the time was how often most TCR beta V segments were productive, according to an earlier analysis.

To note about this clone: Its antigen is currently unknown.

Sequenced input: PBMCs. The gene calls are TRBV19 and TRBJ1-2; the match to TRBD1 covers 8 bases. The sequence was collected from a female donor in good health and CMV-seronegative. CDR3 protein: CASSLYGQGGNTF. For the CDR3, the DNA is TGTGCCAGTAGTCTATACGGACAGGGAGGGAACACCTTC.